The clone carrying this T cell receptor beta chain was counted a few times. Germline V gives CDR1 SEHNR, CDR2 FQNEAQ (reference sequence). The CDR3 has 11 amino acids. The V end lost 5 bases, the J end lost 3 bases, and 3 bases lay between the germline ends. TCRdb's table, derived via immunoSEQ multiplex PCR, lists solely in-frame clones and lacks some. The sample lists some 40,000 clones; approximately 80% were seen once. The data derive from a study of blood T cell repertoires in COVID-19. Across the study: The United States, Italy and Spain were the sources of the acute and convalescent COVID-19 samples.

This TCR derives from a woman older than 75 with acute or convalescent COVID-19. The sequenced sample consisted of peripheral blood. The V gene is TRBV7-9, the J gene TRBJ2-3; D not resolved. The CDR3 nucleotides are TGTGCCAGCAGCACTACAGATACGCAGTATTTT. Translation gives CASSTTDTQYF.